This T cell receptor (beta chain) was sequenced in a study of identifying expanded T cells in peripheral blood. Points from the study as a whole: Clone count variance between roughly 2-week samples rose with total template count. Technical replicates showed roughly 1.2 changed clones; roughly two weeks approximately 16; four weeks 19.

After removal of 3 bases from V and 6 bases from J, the junction contained 4 bases not matched to a gene. The CDR3 runs 14 residues. Germline V lookup: CDR1 KGHSH, CDR2 LQKENI. A word on this clone: Its target is unknown.

Produced via immunoSEQ multiplex PCR; TCRdb's table is partial and in-frame only. The repertoire holds over 85,000 clones, approximately 88% seen once, with 13% to 15% in the top ten. This receptor was identified in a person aged 18 to 75 in good health. This sequence joins TRBV18 and TRBJ2-1, with 8 bases matching TRBD1. Sample: blood. CDR3 amino acids: CASSPRDRRNEQFF. The CDR3 nucleotides read TGTGCCAGCTCACCCCGGGACAGGCGCAATGAGCAGTTCTTC.